Listed below are T cell receptor beta chains from one sample, sequenced in a study of shared clonotypes between healthy human individuals. TCRdb's table, derived via immunoSEQ multiplex PCR, lists solely in-frame clones and lacks some. The table includes 2 million or so clones, about 95% detected once. Sequenced sample: naive CD8+ T cells sorted from blood. These receptors were taken from a man younger than 35 in good health. The CDR3 runs from the conserved cysteine through the conserved F or W. A D gene is named only where the DNA matches it firmly. Size is stated for part of the rows, as once, few or many counts, or as a class when the clone is expanded.

CDR3,DNA,size,V,D,J
CASSFPPAGSVSSYNEQFF,TGTGCCAGCAGTTTCCCTCCAGCGGGATCCGTTAGCTCCTACAATGAGCAGTTCTTC,NA,TRBV27,TRBD2,TRBJ2-1
CASSYLTGRSTEAFF,TGTGCCAGCAGTTACCTGACAGGGAGGAGCACTGAAGCTTTCTTT,NA,TRBV6-5,TRBD1,TRBJ1-1
CASSSNPGRAYEQYF,TGTGCCAGCAGCTCGAACCCGGGACGAGCCTACGAGCAGTACTTC,once,TRBV7-9,NA,TRBJ2-7
CASSQEVGGRLFYNEQFF,TGTGCCAGCAGCCAAGAGGTGGGGGGACGGCTTTTTTACAATGAGCAGTTCTTC,once,TRBV4-2,NA,TRBJ2-1
CASSLGGQLYEQYF,TGTGCCAGCAGCTTGGGGGGACAGTTATACGAGCAGTACTTC,NA,TRBV5-6,TRBD1,TRBJ2-7
CASSLGRGNSNQPQHF,TGTGCCAGCAGTTTAGGCCGCGGCAATAGCAATCAGCCCCAGCATTTT,NA,TRBV27,NA,TRBJ1-5
CASSLLSGDFYEQYF,TGTGCCAGCAGTTTACTTAGCGGAGATTTCTACGAGCAGTACTTC,NA,TRBV27,NA,TRBJ2-7
CASSASSGNYNEQFF,TGTGCCAGCAGTGCCTCTAGCGGGAACTACAATGAGCAGTTCTTC,NA,TRBV6-4,TRBD2,TRBJ2-1
CAWSTVAYEQYF,TGTGCCTGGAGTACTGTCGCCTACGAGCAGTACTTC,NA,TRBV30,NA,TRBJ2-7
CASIGTGAGETQYF,TGTGCCAGCATCGGGACAGGGGCGGGAGAGACCCAGTACTTC,NA,TRBV2,TRBD1,TRBJ2-5
CASSLWASAAGELFF,TGTGCCAGCAGTTTATGGGCCAGTGCCGCCGGGGAGCTGTTTTTT,once,TRBV27,NA,TRBJ2-2
CASSPLGGVDEQFF,TGTGCCAGCAGTCCTCTCGGGGGGGTGGATGAGCAGTTCTTC,NA,TRBV27,TRBD2,TRBJ2-1
CASSPDWAKNIQYF,TGTGCCAGCTCCCCGGATTGGGCCAAAAACATTCAGTACTTC,NA,TRBV28,NA,TRBJ2-4
CASSLGMVYGYTF,TGTGCCAGCAGCTTGGGTATGGTATATGGCTACACCTTC,NA,TRBV5-4,NA,TRBJ1-2
CASSQDRAVWPGELFF,TGCGCCAGCAGCCAAGATCGGGCGGTCTGGCCCGGGGAGCTGTTTTTT,NA,TRBV4-1,NA,TRBJ2-2
CASTPLDDQETQYF,TGTGCCAGCACCCCACTGGATGACCAAGAGACCCAGTACTTC,NA,TRBV11-2,NA,TRBJ2-5
CASSPQGGGNQPQHF,TGTGCCAGCAGCCCCCAAGGTGGCGGCAATCAGCCCCAGCATTTT,NA,TRBV9,NA,TRBJ1-5
CASSLVGGVAGNTIYF,TGTGCCAGCAGCTTAGTGGGAGGGGTGGCTGGAAACACCATATATTTT,NA,TRBV7-9,NA,TRBJ1-3
CASSLRTSGRMAADPDTQYF,TGCGCCAGCAGCCTAAGGACTAGCGGGAGGATGGCTGCGGACCCAGATACGCAGTATTTT,NA,TRBV4-3,TRBD2,TRBJ2-3
CASSLYRQGASGNTIYF,TGCGCCAGCAGCTTGTATAGACAGGGGGCTAGCGGAAACACCATATATTTT,NA,TRBV5-1,TRBD1,TRBJ1-3
CASSFYGGYEQYF,TGTGCCAGCAGCTTTTATGGGGGGTACGAGCAGTACTTC,NA,TRBV11-2,NA,TRBJ2-7
CASSAYRGPYNEQFF,TGTGCCAGTAGTGCCTACAGGGGACCCTACAATGAGCAGTTCTTC,NA,TRBV19,TRBD1,TRBJ2-1
CASSLGPLLTDTQYF,TGTGCCAGCAGCTTGGGCCCTCTCTTAACAGATACGCAGTATTTT,NA,TRBV5-4,NA,TRBJ2-3
CASSEGDSLSYEQYF,TGTGCCAGCAGTGAAGGGGACAGTTTATCCTACGAGCAGTACTTC,NA,TRBV6-1,TRBD1,TRBJ2-7
CASSLYGNNYGYTF,TGTGCCAGCAGCTTGTACGGGAATAACTATGGCTACACCTTC,NA,TRBV5-6,NA,TRBJ1-2
CASSQTNEETQYF,TGCGCCAGCAGCCAAACAAATGAAGAGACCCAGTACTTC,NA,TRBV4-1,NA,TRBJ2-5
CASSVRARDTYNEQFF,TGTGCCAGCAGCGTGCGAGCGCGCGACACCTACAATGAGCAGTTCTTC,NA,TRBV9,NA,TRBJ2-1
CASSPEREGPGELFF,TGTGCCAGCAGCCCGGAGCGGGAGGGTCCCGGGGAGCTGTTTTTT,NA,TRBV11-2,TRBD2,TRBJ2-2
CASSSRNGTGSSYNSPLHF,TGTGCCAGCAGCTCTCGAAATGGGACAGGGAGCTCCTATAATTCACCCCTCCACTTT,NA,TRBV7-9,TRBD1,TRBJ1-6
CASSGQGWRVQETQYF,TGTGCCAGCAGCGGACAGGGTTGGAGGGTCCAAGAGACCCAGTACTTC,NA,TRBV11-2,TRBD1,TRBJ2-5
CAWEDRGFYNSPLHF,TGTGCCTGGGAGGACAGGGGGTTCTATAATTCACCCCTCCACTTT,NA,TRBV30,TRBD1,TRBJ1-6
CASSYSGSIYEQYF,TGTGCCAGCAGTTACTCGGGCTCGATCTACGAGCAGTACTTC,NA,TRBV6-6,NA,TRBJ2-7
CASSDGASGSDTQYF,TGTGCCAGCAGTGACGGGGCTAGCGGGAGTGATACGCAGTATTTT,NA,TRBV6-4,TRBD2,TRBJ2-3
CASSTSPTLPDTQYF,TGTGCCAGCAGTACTAGTCCCACTCTCCCAGATACGCAGTATTTT,once,TRBV28,NA,TRBJ2-3
CASSSRPGQGLANEKLFF,TGTGCCAGCAGCTCCCGGCCGGGACAGGGATTAGCTAATGAAAAACTGTTTTTT,NA,TRBV11-2,TRBD1,TRBJ1-4
CASSLFGSNMNTEAFF,TGTGCCAGCAGCTTATTCGGCAGCAACATGAACACTGAAGCTTTCTTT,NA,TRBV7-6,NA,TRBJ1-1
CASSLLQGANIQYF,TGTGCCAGCAGCTTACTACAGGGGGCCAACATTCAGTACTTC,NA,TRBV7-2,TRBD1,TRBJ2-4
CATSRDQGANQPQHF,TGTGCCACCAGCAGAGACCAGGGTGCCAATCAGCCCCAGCATTTT,NA,TRBV15,NA,TRBJ1-5
CASGQTGGNQPQHF,TGTGCCAGCGGTCAGACAGGGGGCAATCAGCCCCAGCATTTT,few,TRBV27,TRBD1,TRBJ1-5
CASSIDDRDDTEAFF,TGTGCCAGTAGTATAGATGATAGAGATGACACTGAAGCTTTCTTT,NA,TRBV19,NA,TRBJ1-1
CASSLGNNQPQHF,TGTGCCAGCAGTTTGGGCAACAATCAGCCCCAGCATTTT,few,TRBV27,NA,TRBJ1-5
CASSIVGGSRGNQPQHF,TGTGCCAGTAGTATAGTTGGAGGAAGCAGGGGCAATCAGCCCCAGCATTTT,once,TRBV19,NA,TRBJ1-5
CASSPEGVGLWYF,TGTGCCAGCAGTCCCGAGGGAGTGGGCCTTTGGTACTTC,NA,TRBV6-5,NA,TRBJ2-7
CASSVETVNTEAFF,TGTGCCAGCAGCGTAGAGACAGTGAACACTGAAGCTTTCTTT,few,TRBV11-2,NA,TRBJ1-1
CASSQVLGGANYGYTF,TGCGCCAGCAGCCAAGTCCTTGGGGGGGCAAACTATGGCTACACCTTC,NA,TRBV4-1,NA,TRBJ1-2
CASSYTRGQETQYF,TGTGCCAGCAGCTATACACGGGGGCAAGAGACCCAGTACTTC,NA,TRBV7-9,NA,TRBJ2-5
CASSSVLAGGALYTDTQYF,TGTGCCAGCAGCTCCGTTCTAGCGGGAGGCGCCTTGTACACAGATACGCAGTATTTT,NA,TRBV7-8,TRBD2,TRBJ2-3
CASSLRGGFSYNEQFF,TGTGCCAGCAGTTTGCGGGGGGGTTTCTCCTACAATGAGCAGTTCTTC,NA,TRBV27,TRBD2,TRBJ2-1
CASSQDTGLAGVWEQYF,TGCGCCAGCAGCCAAGATACGGGTCTAGCGGGAGTCTGGGAGCAGTACTTC,NA,TRBV4-3,TRBD2,TRBJ2-7
CASSESISAYEQYF,TGCGCCAGCAGTGAGTCAATCAGTGCCTACGAGCAGTACTTC,NA,TRBV10-1,NA,TRBJ2-7
CASSLDRGLAPLHF,TGTGCCAGCAGTCTGGACAGGGGCTTGGCACCCCTCCACTTT,NA,TRBV6-1,TRBD1,TRBJ1-6
CASSFSGTDTDTQYF,TGTGCCAGCAGTTTTAGCGGGACCGACACAGATACGCAGTATTTT,NA,TRBV27,TRBD2,TRBJ2-3
CASSVGSGSSGEQYF,TGTGCCAGCAGTGTGGGGAGCGGGAGTTCCGGCGAGCAGTACTTC,NA,TRBV2,TRBD2,TRBJ2-7
CASSQDPISHSGNTIYF,TGCGCCAGCAGCCAAGATCCAATATCGCATTCGGGAAACACCATATATTTT,NA,TRBV4-3,NA,TRBJ1-3
CASSIPFGTAANTGELFF,TGTGCCAGCAGCATTCCTTTCGGGACAGCGGCGAACACCGGGGAGCTGTTTTTT,once,TRBV9,TRBD1,TRBJ2-2
CASSTTAGITNEQFF,TGCGCCAGCAGCACTACGGCAGGGATCACCAATGAGCAGTTCTTC,NA,TRBV5-1,NA,TRBJ2-1
CASSLPGGGEQYF,TGCGCCAGCAGCTTGCCAGGGGGCGGCGAGCAGTACTTC,NA,TRBV5-1,TRBD1,TRBJ2-7
CASSLGPPGQPQHF,TGTGCCAGCAGCTTAGGGCCCCCGGGTCAGCCCCAGCATTTT,NA,TRBV7-8,NA,TRBJ1-5